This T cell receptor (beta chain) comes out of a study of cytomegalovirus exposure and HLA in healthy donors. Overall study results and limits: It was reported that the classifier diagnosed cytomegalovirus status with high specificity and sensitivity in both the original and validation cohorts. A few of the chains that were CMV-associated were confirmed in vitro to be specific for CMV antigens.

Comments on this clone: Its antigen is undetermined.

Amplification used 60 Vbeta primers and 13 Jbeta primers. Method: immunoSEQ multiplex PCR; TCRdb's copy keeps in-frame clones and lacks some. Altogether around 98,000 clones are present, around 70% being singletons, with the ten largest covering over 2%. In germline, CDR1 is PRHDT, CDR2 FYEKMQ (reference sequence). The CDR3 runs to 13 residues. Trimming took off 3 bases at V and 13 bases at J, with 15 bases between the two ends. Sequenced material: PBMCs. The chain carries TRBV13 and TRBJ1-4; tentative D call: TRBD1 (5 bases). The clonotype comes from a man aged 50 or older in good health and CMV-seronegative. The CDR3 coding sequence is TGTGCCAGCAGCTTTGCTCGGCAGGGAGGACTGTTTTTT. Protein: CASSFARQGGLFF.